A single T cell receptor (beta chain) is shown here with its context. What antigen it recognizes has not been identified. No base quality values were provided; no much bigger clone lies one nucleotide off. The sample comes from a study of cytomegalovirus exposure and HLA in healthy donors (dated by TCRdb to 2017 to 2019). Looking at the study overall: According to an earlier analysis of 587 of the donors, about 179 million T cells yielded some 110 million unique TCR beta sequences and about 280 Gb of sequence data. An early release that covered fewer than 750 HLA-typed donors contained about 300 gigabases of sequencing data and some 87 million unique TCR sequences. The genetic ancestry cluster associated with self-reported Caucasian donors included approximately 85% of the roughly 400 genotyped donors. The study aimed to test whether signatures of past pathogen exposure could be identified by cataloging public T cell receptors. The study profiled the T cell repertoires of 500 to 800 subjects by immunosequencing and related them to cytomegalovirus serostatus. Along with the approximately 600-subject first cohort, a separate validation cohort of some 130 different subjects was used. To predict cytomegalovirus infection status, the study combined high-throughput TCR immunosequencing, statistical association of individual TCRs with disease status, and machine learning. In a later analysis, previously published TCR beta repertoires from 550 to 700 donors were re-analyzed and high-resolution HLA genotyping was added so that TCR occurrence patterns could be studied. The later analysis used no new phenotypic data to find candidate immune exposures, relying instead on TCR beta sequences and their occurrence across donors. In an earlier analysis of 550 to 700 of the donors, high-throughput TCR beta sequencing was used to judge whether each TCR beta V gene segment behaved as functional or pseudogenic. Donor age, sex, ethnicity and CMV serostatus were compiled together with the repertoire data. A later genetic analysis took genome-wide SNP genotypes for about three fifths of the 666 donors and used that subset as a discovery cohort. All discovery cohort repertoires had been generated on a single sequencing platform. Class I and class II HLA loci were covered by the typing at four-digit resolution. Typing coverage differed by locus: A, B, C, DRB1 and DQB1 were typed in about 620-640 donors, DQA1 in about 550, DPA1 in 600 to 610, and DPB1 in around 490. About 5 DR-DQ haplotypes were handled as single units for association and clustering, since linkage in the cohort was strong. On average, roughly 240,000 unique TCR beta nucleotide sequences were sequenced per donor among 350 to 400 genotyped donors of the cohort, with approximately 18% of those sequences being non-productive. What the work shows at the level of the full study, not this receptor alone: Because some donors lacked HLA typing at each locus, the association tests relied only on the typed subset. In vitro tests confirmed that a few of the cytomegalovirus-associated TCR beta chains recognize cytomegalovirus antigens. A further reported finding was that TCR beta sequences accurately predicted the HLA-A and HLA-B alleles for most subjects in the first cohort. Linkage disequilibrium might explain the correlated functional status among segregating V segments, but an unknown experimental factor could not be ruled out. In both the original and validation cohorts, the classifier was reported to diagnose cytomegalovirus status with high specificity and sensitivity. An earlier analysis of roughly 570 of the donors showed that most TCR beta V segments appeared in productive rearrangements either about 87% or about 30% of the time, which broadly matched IMGT annotations. An association between a missense DCLRE1C variant and V-gene and J-gene trimming of TCR beta chains was found in a later genetic analysis and replicated in an independent cohort. Only TCR beta chains were sequenced in this cohort, and the absence of alpha or paired-chain data limited detectable features. In the study, some 180 TCR beta chains were listed as associated with cytomegalovirus. The presence/absence analyses assumed that sequencing depth was roughly uniform across donors, and that assumption may not be true. Because counts were too low, roughly 18 rarely observed V segments, including chromosome 9 orphons, were left out of the earlier analysis of some 640 of the donors. A later genetic analysis reported fewer N-insertions in productive TCRs among donors in an Asian-associated ancestry cluster than the roughly 670-donor mean. The 87-base-pair reads could not distinguish some IMGT-functional V segments, including TRBV6-2 and TRBV6-3, so those segments were excluded. While some public TCRs were present in many individuals, most TCR sequences turned up only very rarely across donors. A later analysis found that most CMV-associated TCR beta chains appeared HLA-restricted, with HLA associations seemingly driven largely by CMV exposure. A later analysis found that HLA-associated TCR beta chains were more clonally expanded and had lower generation probabilities than equally common non-associated chains. According to the authors, the approach could potentially be generalized to other disease states and immunological phenotypes. Strong co-occurrence of HLA alleles, especially DR and DQ, made assigning TCR associations to individual alleles difficult. In a later analysis, 16,951 TCR beta sequences were associated with specific HLA alleles at a false discovery rate of 0.05. A group of highly shared sequence variants was considered likely to be a technical artifact of the sequencing pipeline. For the cohort, immune exposure information was limited to CMV serostatus. According to a later analysis, parvovirus B19, influenza, CMV and Epstein-Barr virus appeared linked to several top co-occurrence clusters. In a later analysis, the rate of TCR association differed among HLA loci, with DRB1 alleles having the most associated TCRs and HLA-C alleles having the fewest.

For CDR1 and CDR2, the germline V gene lists SGHTA and FQGNSA. From the cysteine through the phenylalanine, the CDR3 covers 18 amino acids. The CDR3 DNA has 54 bases and is translated from base 1. V was cut back by 1 base and J by 2 bases, leaving a gap of 19 bases between them. The cohort comprised more than 550 healthy bone marrow donors. At the time of sampling, all cohort members were nominally healthy, though unrecorded immune exposures were likely present. The donor tested CMV seronegative, placing the donor among the 352 seronegative members of the cohort. Every donor gave a peripheral blood sample, and the peripheral blood mononuclear cells from that sample were used for TCR beta sequencing. Genomic DNA extraction from the blood cell samples was performed with the Qiagen DNeasy Blood Extraction Kit. Libraries were built with the immunoSEQ multiplex PCR assay. The multiplex PCR relied on a mix of 60 forward primers for TCR Vbeta segments and 13 reverse primers for TCR Jbeta segments. The CDR3 region of rearranged TCR beta genes was amplified from genomic DNA by a multiplex PCR assay. Amplified TCR beta libraries were sequenced as 87-base-pair reads on the Illumina HiSeq System. The source study handled its data this way. In a later analysis, 70 million to 95 million unique TCR beta chains were counted across the approximately 670 repertoires, and approximately 11 million of these chains were shared by at least two donors. Raw reads were error-corrected and collapsed into unique sequences with a nearest-neighbor algorithm that merged closely related sequences to remove PCR and sequencing errors. Alignment of CDR3 sequences to IMGT reference sequences was used to assign V, D and J gene segments. Each retained sequence needed at least a six-nucleotide match to both a V gene segment and a J gene segment. Rearrangements were called productive when the CDR3 lacked stop codons and stayed in frame with V and J; all others were non-productive. CDR3 was defined by IMGT convention, running from the second conserved V-encoded cysteine to the conserved J-encoded phenylalanine. The earlier analysis of some 550 of the donors excluded any sequence lacking an unambiguous match to a single V gene segment. In an earlier analysis of several hundred of the donors, V segments were called functional above 56.7% productive rearrangements and were called segregating when the between-donor standard deviation exceeded 5%. To diagnose cytomegalovirus status from the catalog of TCR beta chain sequences, a statistical classification framework was built. In a later analysis, V and J genes were assigned by comparing TCR nucleotide sequences against IMGT/GENE-DB human TR gene sequences. Using the TCRdist pipeline, a later analysis assigned CDR3 sequences along with most-parsimonious VDJ recombination scenarios. In a later analysis, each TCR beta chain was defined by its CDR3 amino acid sequence together with its V-gene family, and reads without a unique V-gene family were excluded. In a later analysis, 450 to 600 highly shared, low-generation-probability nucleotide sequences were removed to address suspected cross-contamination and a sequencing artifact. For each public chain, a later analysis derived a clonal expansion index from normalized ranks of inferred template counts within each repertoire. Generation probabilities in a later analysis came from a VDJ recombination model fitted to out-of-frame rearrangements, and those results were checked against IGoR. A later analysis scored TCR-TCR, TCR-HLA and TCR-CMV co-occurrence with hypergeometric tests, applying a repertoire-size bias correction to TCR pairs. In a later analysis, false discovery rates were estimated by permuting HLA or CMV assignments 20 times. In a later analysis, co-occurring TCRs were grouped using DBSCAN, with TCRdist sequence similarity added in when clustering inside HLA-allele-positive subsets. For co-occurrence clustering, repertoires with fewer than 30,000 or more than 120,000 public chains were excluded, along with roughly 5 repertoires with anomalous nucleotide sharing. The clones in this table, taken by TCRdb from immuneACCESS, are in-frame only. Not every clone is retained; where verified, under half of the shortfall comes from an unresolved V gene, and the cause of the rest is unknown. D and trimming were read from the DNA, whereas the V and J calls and clone size are those reported in that table. This sample has some 190,000 clones in its table, and 82% of those were observed once. The ten largest clones capture less than 2% of the sample.

The V and J genes are TRBV7-2 and TRBJ2-3; TRBD2 could be the D gene, as 5 bases match. The sample taken for sequencing was PBMCs. The sequence was collected from a man in his forties or fifties in good health and CMV-seronegative. The CDR3 has the sequence CASSLVLAVSAFTDTQYF. The bases are TGTGCCAGCAGCTTAGTTCTAGCCGTCTCAGCCTTCACAGATACGCAGTATTTT. The entire variable domain, with the stretches around the CDR3 drawn from the reference TRBV7-2 and TRBJ2-3 proteins, is GAGVSQSPSNKVTEKGKDVELRCDPISGHTALYWYRQSLGQGLEFLIYFQGNSAPDKSGLPSDRFSAERTGGSVSTLTIQRTQQEDSAVYLCASSLVLAVSAFTDTQYFGPGTRLTVL.